Included here is one T cell receptor beta chain sequence, with context. The germline V and J ends were trimmed by 5 bases and 2 bases, with 13 bases remaining between them. The germline V gene has CDR1 SNHLY and CDR2 FYNNEI. There are 15 residues in the CDR3. The entry originates in a study of blood T cell repertoires in COVID-19. At the level of the study: Sources were T cells, B-cell-depleted T cells, or PBMCs; the material itself was cDNA or gDNA.

Assay used: immunoSEQ multiplex PCR; TCRdb lists only in-frame clones, some missing. This table holds some 210,000 clones, around 90% found once. Seattle researchers signed up patients amid active infection and tracked them longitudinally. The sample consisted of peripheral blood. This rearrangement joins TRBV2 to TRBJ1-3; a possible D gene is TRBD1 (5 bases). The sequence derives from a man aged 55 to 70 with COVID-19, enrolled during active disease. The CDR3 DNA reads TGTGCCAGCAGTCTGTTATCAGGGCCTGGAAACACCATATATTTT. This translates into CASSLLSGPGNTIYF.